Sequencing of this T cell receptor beta chain was carried out in a study of control samples from healthy donors and cancer patients (TCRdb year 2020). The junction shows trimming of 7 bases on V and 3 bases on J, plus 9 bases between the germline ends. The germline V gene (reference sequence) gives CDR1 as MNHNY and CDR2 as SVGAGI. The CDR3 sequence holds 12 residues, the cysteine and phenylalanine included. The sequence is cut down to CDR3 DNA, 36 bases in frame from base 1. As for this clone: The antigen it binds to is not known. No quality values exist for individual bases; no much larger clone is one base distant.

Receptor libraries were prepared by the immunoSEQ multiplex PCR assay. The clones in this table, taken by TCRdb from immuneACCESS, are in-frame only. Not every clone is retained; where verified, under half of the shortfall comes from an unresolved V gene, and the cause of the rest is unknown. In all, the sample holds fewer than 500,000 clones, and 75% to 95% of those were seen once. Together, the top ten hold 5.5% to 8% of the sample. Input material: PBMCs. The source is a man aged 40-49 years with head and neck cancer. The sequence is built from TRBV6-6 and TRBJ1-2, with the D gene uncertain. CDR3 region: CASTDWDYGYTF. The DNA is TGTGCCAGCACCGACTGGGACTATGGCTACACCTTC.